This T cell receptor (beta chain) emerged from a study of prognosis after radiotherapy for stage I lung cancer. Study at large: Enrolled patients had stage I non-small cell lung cancer and entered the cohort between early 2018 and 2019. Therapy that ran concurrently with stereotactic body radiotherapy was given to no patient.

The CDR3 runs to 16 residues. V gave up 2 bases and J gave up 2 bases, with 14 bases separating them. Germline-derived CDR1 and CDR2 are SGHTA and FQGTGA. Two-round multiplex PCR on genomic DNA was the method by which TCR beta CDR3 was amplified. Gene-specific primers for each TRBV and TRBJ gene drove first-round PCR. In TCRdb, the multiplex PCR reads were re-called with MiXCR into one record per CDR3 protein. The data hold 22,000 or so distinct CDR3 sequences, with around 40% observed a single time. This receptor was obtained from a donor over 45 with non-small cell lung cancer. The rearrangement joins TRBV7-3 to TRBJ2-3; D gene ambiguous. Sequencing was performed on PBMCs, taken before or after stereotactic body radiation therapy (not recorded which). CDR3 DNA sequence: TGTGCCAGCAGCTTAGGCGGTGGTACTATCACAGATACGCAGTATTTT. Protein sequence: CASSLGGGTITDTQYF.